This T cell receptor (beta chain) was documented in a study of chronic HIV infection and antiretroviral therapy. Germline-derived CDR1 and CDR2 are DFQATT and SNEGSKA (reference sequence). The CDR3 covers 14 residues. V was pared by 3 bases and J by 8 bases, with 10 bases of the junction left unmatched. TCRdb ran MiXCR on the 5' RACE reads and lists one entry per CDR3 protein. The table includes some 38,000 distinct CDR3 sequences, about 8.1% detected once. This clonotype was recorded at least ten times. Sequencing was done on a sample of peripheral blood. The receptor's source is an adult who had HIV and had not received antiretroviral therapy, or was an uninfected healthy control (not recorded which). The chain uses TRBV20-1 and TRBJ1-2; 9 nucleotides line up with TRBD1. The CDR3: CSARAITGGDGYTF. The CDR3 DNA is TGCAGTGCTAGGGCGATTACAGGGGGCGACGGCTACACCTTC.